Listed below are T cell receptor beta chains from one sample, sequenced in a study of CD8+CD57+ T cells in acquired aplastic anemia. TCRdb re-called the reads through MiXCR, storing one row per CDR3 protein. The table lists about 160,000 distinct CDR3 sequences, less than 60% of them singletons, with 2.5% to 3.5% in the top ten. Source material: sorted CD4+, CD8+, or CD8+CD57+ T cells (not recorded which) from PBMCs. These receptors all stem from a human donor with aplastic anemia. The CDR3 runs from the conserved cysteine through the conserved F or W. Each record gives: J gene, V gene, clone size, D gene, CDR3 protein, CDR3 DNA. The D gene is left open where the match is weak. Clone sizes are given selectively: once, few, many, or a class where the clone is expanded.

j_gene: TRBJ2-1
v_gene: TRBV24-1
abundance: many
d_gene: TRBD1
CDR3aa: CATRDRVSDEQFF
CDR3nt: TGTGCCACCAGGGACAGGGTCTCAGATGAGCAGTTCTTC

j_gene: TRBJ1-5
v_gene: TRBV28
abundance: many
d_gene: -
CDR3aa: CASSLPNGPQHF
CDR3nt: TGTGCCAGCAGTTTACCGAATGGGCCCCAGCATTTT

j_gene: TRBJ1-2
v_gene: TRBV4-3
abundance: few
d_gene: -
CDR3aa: CASSQDFSGNYGYTF
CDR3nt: TGCGCCAGCAGCCAAGATTTCAGCGGAAACTATGGCTACACCTTC

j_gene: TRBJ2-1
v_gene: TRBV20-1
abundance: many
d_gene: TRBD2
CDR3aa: CSASPRGGGNEQFF
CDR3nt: TGCAGTGCTAGCCCGCGGGGGGGCGGTAATGAGCAGTTCTTC

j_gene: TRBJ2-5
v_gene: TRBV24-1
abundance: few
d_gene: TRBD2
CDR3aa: CATKAGGQETQYF
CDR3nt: TGTGCCACCAAGGCGGGGGGGCAAGAGACCCAGTACTTC

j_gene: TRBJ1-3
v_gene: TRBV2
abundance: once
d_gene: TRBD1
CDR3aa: CASRNGDRVGNTIYF
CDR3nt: TGTGCCAGCAGGAACGGGGACAGGGTTGGAAACACCATATATTTT

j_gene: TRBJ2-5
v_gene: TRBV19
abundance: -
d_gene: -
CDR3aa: CASSSGAPDHF
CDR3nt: TGTGCCAGTAGTTCGGGCGCCCCAGATCACTTC

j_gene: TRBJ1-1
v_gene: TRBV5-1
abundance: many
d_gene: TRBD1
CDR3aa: CASSLAPTGETEAFF
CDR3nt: TGCGCCAGCAGCTTGGCCCCGACAGGGGAAACTGAAGCTTTCTTT

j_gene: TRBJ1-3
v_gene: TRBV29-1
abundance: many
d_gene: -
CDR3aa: CSVTTGNGNTIYF
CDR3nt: TGCAGCGTTACAACAGGGAATGGAAACACCATATATTTT

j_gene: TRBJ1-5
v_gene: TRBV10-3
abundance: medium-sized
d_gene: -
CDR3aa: CAISESGGRTPQHF
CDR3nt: TGTGCCATCAGTGAGTCGGGGGGGAGGACGCCCCAGCATTTT

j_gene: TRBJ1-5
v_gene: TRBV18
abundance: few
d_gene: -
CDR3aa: CASSPQQSNQPQHF
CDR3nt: TGTGCCAGCTCACCCCAACAAAGCAATCAGCCCCAGCATTTT

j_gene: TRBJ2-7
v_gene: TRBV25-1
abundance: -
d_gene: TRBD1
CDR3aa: CASSADRVAFEQYF
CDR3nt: TGTGCCAGCAGTGCCGACAGGGTCGCATTCGAGCAGTACTTC

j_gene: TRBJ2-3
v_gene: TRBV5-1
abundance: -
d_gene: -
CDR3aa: CASSLDTSFTYTQYF
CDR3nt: TGCGCCAGCAGCTTGGACACTAGTTTTACATATACGCAGTATTTT

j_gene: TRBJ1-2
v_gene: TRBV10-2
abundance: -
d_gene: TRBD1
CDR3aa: CASSATGADYGYTF
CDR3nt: TGCGCCAGCAGTGCGACAGGGGCCGACTATGGCTACACCTTC

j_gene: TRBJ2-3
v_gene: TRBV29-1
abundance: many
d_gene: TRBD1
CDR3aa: CSVTARDSYTDTQYF
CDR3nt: TGCAGCGTGACGGCCCGGGACAGTTACACAGATACGCAGTATTTT

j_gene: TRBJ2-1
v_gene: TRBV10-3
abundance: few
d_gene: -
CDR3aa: CAISEDTYNEQFF
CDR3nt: TGTGCCATCAGTGAGGACACCTACAATGAGCAGTTCTTC

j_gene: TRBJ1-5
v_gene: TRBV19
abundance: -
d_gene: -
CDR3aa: CASSLDRRKPQHF
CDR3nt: TGTGCCAGTAGTCTGGACAGAAGGAAGCCCCAGCATTTT

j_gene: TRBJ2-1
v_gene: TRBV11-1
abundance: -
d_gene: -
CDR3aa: CASSPFRDSLYNEQFF
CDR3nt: TGTGCCAGCAGTCCCTTCCGGGACTCCTTGTACAATGAGCAGTTCTTC

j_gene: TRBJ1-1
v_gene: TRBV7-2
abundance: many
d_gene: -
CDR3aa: CASSLLADVNTEAFF
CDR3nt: TGTGCCAGCAGTCTTTTGGCGGACGTGAACACTGAAGCTTTCTTT

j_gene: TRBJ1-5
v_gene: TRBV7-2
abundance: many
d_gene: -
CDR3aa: CASSDRGMGDQPQHF
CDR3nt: TGTGCCAGCAGCGACCGGGGGATGGGCGATCAGCCCCAGCATTTT

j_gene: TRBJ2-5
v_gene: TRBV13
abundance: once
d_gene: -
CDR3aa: CASSLWQKETQYF
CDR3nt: TGTGCCAGCAGTTTATGGCAGAAAGAGACCCAGTACTTC

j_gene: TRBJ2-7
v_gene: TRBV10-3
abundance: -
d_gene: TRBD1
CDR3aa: CAISMDRSEQYF
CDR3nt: TGCGCCATCAGTATGGACAGGTCGGAGCAGTACTTC

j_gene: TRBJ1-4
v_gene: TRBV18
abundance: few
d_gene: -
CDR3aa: CASRGTNEELFF
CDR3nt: TGTGCCAGCAGGGGCACTAATGAAGAGCTGTTTTTT

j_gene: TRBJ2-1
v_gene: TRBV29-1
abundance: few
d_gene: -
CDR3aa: CSGGGRLGNEQFF
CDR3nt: TGCAGCGGTGGGGGAAGACTAGGGAATGAGCAGTTCTTC

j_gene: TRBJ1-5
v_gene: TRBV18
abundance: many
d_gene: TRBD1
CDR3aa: CASSQSGGGQPQHF
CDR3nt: TGTGCCAGCTCACAGTCAGGGGGCGGTCAGCCCCAGCATTTT